The rows below give T cell receptor beta chains drawn from one sample of a study of patients and donors after allogeneic stem cell transplantation. TCRdb ran MiXCR on the RT-PCR reads and lists one entry per CDR3 protein. This sample has 37,000 or so distinct CDR3 sequences, with about 31% found just once. Source material: blood, either unsorted or a sorted T cell fraction (not recorded which). The receptors here all came from a human donor who was either an allogeneic HSCT recipient or a stem cell or donor lymphocyte infusion donor (not recorded which). It is not recorded whose cells these are; they may come from a transplant donor. Each CDR3 is given with its conserved first and last residue. A D gene is named only where the DNA matches it firmly. The size of a clone is reported for some rows only, either as once, few or many, or as a class for expanded clones.

V	size	J	D	CDR3	DNA
TRBV11-3	few	TRBJ1-4	.	CADTNKSRERGEKLFF	TGTGCCGATACCAACAAAAGCCGGGAGAGGGGAGAAAAACTGTTTTTT
TRBV20-1	.	TRBJ2-1	TRBD2	CSARVLGREITYNEQFF	TGCAGTGCTAGAGTTCTCGGGCGGGAGATCACCTACAATGAGCAGTTCTTC
TRBV28	.	TRBJ1-1	.	CASSLGQRNTEAFF	TGTGCCAGCAGCTTAGGACAGAGGAACACTGAAGCTTTCTTT
TRBV10-3	.	TRBJ2-3	.	CAISDKGEVNTDTQYF	TGTGCCATCAGTGATAAGGGGGAGGTTAACACAGATACGCAGTATTTT
TRBV4-3	few	TRBJ1-2	TRBD1	CASSQPRGQGGRHYGYTF	TGCGCCAGCAGCCAACCTAGGGGACAGGGCGGGCGGCACTATGGCTACACCTTC
TRBV6-5	.	TRBJ1-5	.	CASSYPGSNQPQHF	TGTGCCAGCAGTTACCCCGGTAGCAATCAGCCCCAGCATTTT
TRBV18	.	TRBJ2-3	.	CASSPLLRGQADTQYF	TGTGCCAGCTCACCCCTGTTGCGGGGCCAGGCAGATACGCAGTATTTT
TRBV6-5	.	TRBJ2-7	TRBD1	CASRTDRVGSYEQYF	TGTGCCAGCAGAACCGACAGGGTGGGGTCCTACGAGCAGTACTTC
TRBV20-1	many	TRBJ1-5	.	CSARGPMGNQPQHF	TGCAGTGCTAGAGGCCCGATGGGCAATCAGCCCCAGCATTTT
TRBV4-1	few	TRBJ1-4	.	CASSQEGEKLFF	TGCGCCAGCAGCCAGGAGGGCGAAAAACTGTTTTTT
TRBV20-1	.	TRBJ2-6	.	CSARARGLSGANVLTF	TGCAGTGCTAGAGCCCGGGGCCTCTCTGGGGCCAACGTCCTGACTTTC
TRBV28	.	TRBJ1-2	TRBD1	CASSLQIRDRDSGYTF	TGTGCCAGCAGTTTGCAAATCCGGGACAGGGACTCTGGCTACACCTTC
TRBV29-1	.	TRBJ2-7	.	CSVPPGTSYEQYF	TGCAGCGTTCCTCCCGGGACATCCTACGAGCAGTACTTC
TRBV20-1	few	TRBJ1-1	.	CSAREEARALNTEAFF	TGCAGTGCTAGAGAGGAGGCAAGGGCCTTGAACACTGAAGCTTTCTTT
TRBV4-3	.	TRBJ2-2	.	CASSLSNPGGTGELFF	TGCGCCAGCAGCCTATCAAATCCTGGGGGCACCGGGGAGCTGTTTTTT
TRBV20-1	few	TRBJ2-3	TRBD2	CSARSGRATDTQYF	TGCAGTGCTAGATCGGGGAGGGCGACAGATACGCAGTATTTT
TRBV6-1	few	TRBJ1-1	.	CASSEALEWAEAFF	TGTGCCAGCAGTGAAGCGCTGGAGTGGGCTGAAGCTTTCTTT
TRBV9	few	TRBJ2-1	.	CASSVAGRTYNEQFF	TGTGCCAGCAGCGTAGCGGGAAGGACCTACAATGAGCAGTTCTTC
TRBV4-3	.	TRBJ2-7	.	CASSPFFFGGLVEQYF	TGCGCCAGCAGCCCTTTTTTCTTCGGGGGGCTAGTCGAGCAGTACTTC
TRBV6-1	.	TRBJ1-1	.	CASSAEQKAFF	TGTGCCAGCAGTGCCGAGCAAAAAGCTTTCTTT
TRBV12-3/TRBV12-4	.	TRBJ2-3	.	CASSRQLLATDTQYF	TGTGCCAGCTCCAGGCAACTCCTCGCCACAGATACGCAGTATTTT
TRBV3-1	.	TRBJ1-3	.	CASSQGDRSLGNTIYF	TGTGCCAGCAGCCAGGGGGACCGTAGCCTTGGAAACACCATATATTTT
TRBV9	.	TRBJ2-3	.	CASSVPPTDTQYF	TGTGCCAGCAGCGTACCTCCCACAGATACGCAGTATTTT
TRBV28	.	TRBJ1-3	.	CATRQSSGNTIYF	TGTGCCACCAGGCAGTCCTCTGGAAACACCATATATTTT
TRBV28	.	TRBJ1-5	.	CATTRFRDSYQPQHF	TGTGCCACTACGAGATTCCGGGATAGTTATCAGCCCCAGCATTTT
TRBV20-1	.	TRBJ2-7	TRBD2	CSARDRDYPWASEQYF	TGCAGTGCTAGAGATCGGGACTACCCATGGGCTTCCGAGCAGTACTTC
TRBV4-3	.	TRBJ1-2	TRBD1	CASSQVTGGGYTF	TGCGCCAGCAGCCAAGTAACAGGGGGTGGCTACACCTTC
TRBV5-1	few	TRBJ2-7	.	CASSLDGPPYEQYF	TGCGCCAGCAGCTTGGATGGGCCCCCCTACGAGCAGTACTTC
TRBV7-3	few	TRBJ2-1	TRBD2	CASSLTGEGSGISNEQFF	TGTGCCAGCAGCTTAACGGGGGAGGGTAGCGGAATATCCAATGAGCAGTTCTTC
TRBV5-5	.	TRBJ2-1	TRBD2	CASSLTILGTTSYNEQFF	TGTGCCAGCAGCTTGACCATTTTGGGGACTACTTCCTACAATGAGCAGTTCTTC
TRBV12-3/TRBV12-4	.	TRBJ2-2	TRBD2	CASISGLAKIGELFF	TGTGCCAGCATATCGGGACTAGCAAAAATCGGGGAGCTGTTTTTT